This is a list of T cell receptor beta chains from one sample in a study of T cell repertoires in cytomegalovirus infection. MiXCR, applied by TCRdb to the reads, yields one record per CDR3 protein. The repertoire consists of roughly 230,000 distinct CDR3 sequences, with approximately 22% occurring once and the leading ten covering 15% to 20%. Sequenced material: CD8+ T cells from PBMCs. The receptors were sampled from a human donor in good health (CMV status not recorded). Some clones in this sample may be carry-over from other donors' samples. Both conserved end residues are part of each CDR3. The order of the fields is V gene, J gene, CDR3 protein.

V: TRBV11-3; J: TRBJ2-2; CDR3: CASSLEGASGELFF
V: TRBV7-9; J: TRBJ2-1; CDR3: CASSFSGSSYNEQFF
V: TRBV28; J: TRBJ2-7; CDR3: CASSSEQAQNEQYF
V: TRBV7-9; J: TRBJ2-1; CDR3: CASSFRGRVPNEQFF
V: TRBV24-1; J: TRBJ2-1; CDR3: CATSPSGSWSEQFF
V: TRBV12-3/TRBV12-4; J: TRBJ2-7; CDR3: CASTSGTGSHEQYF
V: TRBV24-1; J: TRBJ2-1; CDR3: CATSGEGQGGFYDNEQFF
V: TRBV2; J: TRBJ2-7; CDR3: CASSGHPPYEQYF
V: TRBV20-1; J: TRBJ1-1; CDR3: CSARVRNTEAFF
V: TRBV7-9; J: TRBJ2-3; CDR3: CASSSPRGEADTQYF
V: TRBV7-2; J: TRBJ2-2; CDR3: CASSALAGGRTGELFF
V: TRBV6-5; J: TRBJ2-1; CDR3: CASSSPGASGDEQFF
V: TRBV2; J: TRBJ2-7; CDR3: CASSERSGYEQYF
V: TRBV24-1; J: TRBJ2-5; CDR3: CATSDYRGLETQYF
V: TRBV29-1; J: TRBJ2-1; CDR3: CSVEMVDYNEQFF
V: TRBV15; J: TRBJ2-3; CDR3: CATSPIQSTDTQYF
V: TRBV24-1; J: TRBJ2-7; CDR3: CATSDLDRTGEKDEQYF
V: TRBV28; J: TRBJ2-3; CDR3: CASSFSGALFTDTQYF
V: TRBV27; J: TRBJ2-1; CDR3: CASSLRGGTGYNEQFF
V: TRBV12-3/TRBV12-4; J: TRBJ2-3; CDR3: CASSSEERDTQYF
V: TRBV6-2/TRBV6-3; J: TRBJ2-1; CDR3: CASSYEGGLNEQFF
V: TRBV7-3; J: TRBJ2-7; CDR3: CASTVARGLSSYEQYF
V: TRBV6-5; J: TRBJ1-5; CDR3: CASSTHDLGSNQPQHF
V: TRBV5-6; J: TRBJ2-1; CDR3: CASSIGGLLYNEQFF
V: TRBV9; J: TRBJ2-5; CDR3: CASSVAGDSQETQYF
V: TRBV7-8; J: TRBJ1-5; CDR3: CASSSLGTVNQPQHF
V: TRBV12-3/TRBV12-4; J: TRBJ2-1; CDR3: CASRLEGHNEQFF
V: TRBV5-1; J: TRBJ1-5; CDR3: CASSSTGKGDQPQHF
V: TRBV20-1; J: TRBJ2-1; CDR3: CSAEDRPHDNEQFF
V: TRBV7-9; J: TRBJ2-7; CDR3: CASSRRNEPYEQYF
V: TRBV6-2/TRBV6-3; J: TRBJ2-7; CDR3: CASSYRGFEQYF
V: TRBV28; J: TRBJ2-5; CDR3: CASGRGLLETQYF
V: TRBV20-1; J: TRBJ1-1; CDR3: CSARDSSSEAFF
V: TRBV7-6; J: TRBJ2-3; CDR3: CASSPRRGDTDTQYF
V: TRBV20-1; J: TRBJ2-2; CDR3: CSVPTGTSTGELFF
V: TRBV5-6; J: TRBJ2-7; CDR3: CASSSKPGLDHEQYF
V: TRBV27; J: TRBJ2-1; CDR3: CASKSRGGGTYNEQFF
V: TRBV15; J: TRBJ2-5; CDR3: CATSAGRSQETQYF
V: TRBV15; J: TRBJ2-7; CDR3: CATSSARDRGTEQYF
V: TRBV28; J: TRBJ2-1; CDR3: CASGSLAGGKSNEQFF
V: TRBV27; J: TRBJ1-2; CDR3: CASAHGTTYGYTF
V: TRBV7-8; J: TRBJ1-6; CDR3: CASRDRGRNSPLHF
V: TRBV14; J: TRBJ2-2; CDR3: CASSQEAGANTGELFF